The 25 T cell receptor beta chains given below trace back to one sample, sequenced in a study of T-cell reconstitution after alpha-beta-depleted transplantation in children. Researchers prepared the TCRbeta library using unique molecular identifiers, the study reports. Via MiXCR, TCRdb re-called the PCR reads, giving one row per CDR3 protein. Found here are about 590,000 distinct CDR3 sequences, 10% to 15% of them singletons; the top ten hold about 2.2%. Here the sequenced sample was PBMCs, mostly from graft donor cells, taken 360 days after TCRalphabeta/CD19-depleted stem cell transplant. The receptors come from a male patient between 10 and 17 years old who had a stem cell transplant for acute myeloid leukemia, so the T cells may come from the graft donor.

This chain uses TRBV9 with TRBJ2-1, with 8 bases identical to TRBD2. Trimming at V came to 0 bases and at J to 8 bases, leaving 4 bases not matched to a gene. The CDR3 extends over 14 amino acids. Germline CDR1 is SGDLS and CDR2 is YYNGEE. DNA for the CDR3: TGTGCCAGCAGCGTAGCCGGGAGGGCCCATGAGCAGTTCTTC. Amino acid sequence: CASSVAGRAHEQFF.

As to this clonotype: A read error may explain this, as a much larger clone is one base away. The rearrangement links TRBV12-3 or TRBV12-4 to TRBJ1-6; D call uncertain. The CDR3 loop spans 13 amino acids. The V gene lost 8 bases and the J gene lost 8 bases, with 13 bases spanning the gap. The CDR3 DNA follows: TGTGCCAGCGGTTCCTCCGGGGATTCACCCCTCCACTTT. It is translated as CASGSSGDSPLHF.

This chain connects TRBV28 to TRBJ2-7; 8 nucleotides line up with TRBD2. This CDR3 contains 16 residues. Germline CDR1 MDHEN, CDR2 SYDVKM. The V gene end was trimmed by 3 bases and the J gene end by 6 bases; junction bases not matched to a gene: 13. CDR3 sequence reads: CASSFGSAGGVLEQYF. CDR3 bases: TGTGCCAGCAGTTTTGGTTCGGCGGGAGGTGTCCTCGAGCAGTACTTC.

This clonotype was observed many times. The rearrangement joins TRBV20-1 to TRBJ2-4, with D possibly being TRBD2 (5 bases). V gave up 3 bases and J gave up 3 bases, with 15 bases separating them. Germline V gene lookup returns CDR1 DFQATT and CDR2 SNEGSKA (reference sequence). The CDR3 has 15 amino acids. The CDR3 region is CSASLKRVGKNIQYF. In nucleotides, the CDR3 is TGCAGTGCTAGTCTCAAGAGGGTAGGCAAAAACATTCAGTACTTC.

This clonotype was found many times. This rearrangement joins TRBV28 to TRBJ2-7; D unclear. There are 16 residues in the CDR3. Trimming cost V 1 base and J 2 bases, with 15 bases left between them. Germline lookup yields CDR1 MDHEN and CDR2 SYDVKM. CDR3 region: CASSLSPPEVPYEQYF. The CDR3 bases are TGTGCCAGCAGTTTATCCCCCCCCGAAGTACCCTACGAGCAGTACTTC.

V usage is TRBV11-2 and J usage is TRBJ2-5; 7 bases line up with TRBD2. The germline CDR1 and CDR2 sequences are SGHAT and FQNNGV. V shed 5 bases, J shed 5 bases, and the junction held 8 bases outside the gene matches. The CDR3 runs 14 residues. CDR3 region: CASSPLRGEETQYF. DNA of the CDR3: TGTGCCAGCAGCCCTCTCCGGGGGGAGGAGACCCAGTACTTC.

This clonotype was seen more than once but under ten times. This rearrangement joins TRBV7-3 to TRBJ2-3; 9 bases line up with TRBD2. The CDR3 loop spans 16 amino acids. Germline CDR1 reads SGHTA; CDR2 reads FQGTGA. V gave up 0 bases and J gave up 2 bases; unmatched junction bases: 3. The CDR3 is CASSLTAGGYTDTQYF. In DNA form, the CDR3 reads TGTGCCAGCAGCTTAACGGCGGGAGGGTACACAGATACGCAGTATTTT.

The CDR3 nucleotides read TGCAGTGCGCCCTGGGGTATAGCGGGAGGTACAGATACGCAGTATTTT. Its translation is CSAPWGIAGGTDTQYF. This rearrangement joins TRBV20-1 to TRBJ2-3, with 10 bases identical to TRBD2. The CDR3 is 16 amino acids. V gave up 6 bases and J gave up 3 bases; unmatched junction bases: 12. Germline V gives CDR1 DFQATT, CDR2 SNEGSKA (reference sequence).

The table lists this clonotype with many counts. The J gene is TRBJ2-2, the V gene TRBV28, with a possible D match to TRBD1 (5 bases). The V gene lost 10 bases and the J gene lost 6 bases, with 18 bases spanning the gap. CDR3 length: 14 residues. Germline loops: CDR1 MDHEN, CDR2 SYDVKM. CDR3: CATLLYRSPGELFF. For the CDR3, the DNA is TGTGCCACCCTACTTTACAGGTCCCCCGGGGAGCTGTTTTTT.

This clonotype has a handful of counts. This chain links TRBV12-3 or TRBV12-4 with TRBJ2-2; unclear D gene. The CDR3 is made up of 12 amino acids. Trimming pared 3 bases from V and 6 bases from J, leaving 5 bases between. CDR3 DNA sequence: TGTGCCAGCAGTTTGAGGCCCGGGGAGCTGTTTTTT. The encoded protein is CASSLRPGELFF.

This clonotype was seen ten or more times. This chain uses TRBV29-1 with TRBJ2-7, with 9 bases that match TRBD1. The CDR3 length is 13 residues. Germline V gene lookup returns CDR1 SQVTM and CDR2 ANQGSEA. V was clipped by 7 bases and J by 3 bases; unmatched bases: 7. CDR3 amino acids: CSGGQGNIYEQYF. The CDR3 DNA reads TGCAGCGGGGGACAGGGAAATATCTACGAGCAGTACTTC.

This clonotype has a count of ten or more. This chain connects TRBV14 to TRBJ2-2; 8 bases agree with TRBD2. V gave up 0 bases and J gave up 1 base; unmatched junction bases: 4. Germline V gene data show CDR1 as SGHDN and CDR2 as FVKESK. The CDR3 has 17 residues. CDR3 nucleotide sequence: TGTGCCAGCAGCCAAGATCCGGGGGGGTTGAACACCGGGGAGCTGTTTTTT. Translation: CASSQDPGGLNTGELFF.

This clonotype was picked up a small number of times. The rearrangement uses TRBV11-2 and TRBJ2-2; possibly TRBD1 for D (6 bases). CDR1 SGHAT and CDR2 FQNNGV come from the germline V gene. The V and J ends lost 0 bases and 0 bases respectively, with 20 bases between them. CDR3 size: 20 residues. The CDR3 here is CASSLDKGTYEAPNTGELFF. In DNA form, the CDR3 reads TGTGCCAGCAGCTTAGACAAGGGGACATATGAGGCTCCGAACACCGGGGAGCTGTTTTTT. The whole variable domain, filled in from reference TRBV11-2 and TRBJ2-2, reads EAGVAQSPRYKIIEKRQSVAFWCNPISGHATLYWYQQILGQGPKLLIQFQNNGVVDDSQLPKDRFSAERLKGVDSTLKIQPAKLEDSAVYLCASSLDKGTYEAPNTGELFFGEGSRLTVL.

This clonotype was counted at least ten times. The chain links TRBV28 to TRBJ2-7; no firm D call. This CDR3 comprises 12 residues. CDR1 and CDR2 from the germline V gene are MDHEN and SYDVKM. The V end was cut by 6 bases, the J end by 0 bases, with 6 bases between. CDR3 in amino acids: CASRVSSYEQYF. In DNA, the CDR3 is TGTGCCAGCAGGGTCTCCTCCTACGAGCAGTACTTC. Full variable domain (outside the CDR3, taken from reference TRBV28 and TRBJ2-7): DVKVTQSSRYLVKRTGEKVFLECVQDMDHENMFWYRQDPGLGLRLIYFSYDVKMKEKGDIPEGYSVSREKKERFSLILESASTNQTSMYLCASRVSSYEQYFGPGTRLTVT.

This clonotype was observed a few times. The CDR3 DNA reads TGCAGTGCTAGAGTACTCAGCACAGATACGCAGTATTTT. Translating it yields CSARVLSTDTQYF. The V gene is TRBV20-1, the J gene TRBJ2-3; no clear D. Trimming took off 1 base at V and 0 bases at J, with 5 bases between the two ends. Germline CDR1 reads DFQATT; CDR2 reads SNEGSKA (reference sequence). The length of the CDR3 is 13 residues.

The rearrangement uses TRBV5-1 and TRBJ2-1; the match to TRBD1 covers 10 bases. After removal of 3 bases from V and 9 bases from J, the junction contained 0 bases not matched to a gene. This CDR3 contains 12 residues. The germline V gene has CDR1 SGHRS and CDR2 YFSETQ. CDR3 DNA: TGCGCCAGCAGCTGGACAGGGGGTGAGCAGTTCTTC. It specifies CASSWTGGEQFF. Using reference TRBV5-1 and TRBJ2-1 for the parts outside the CDR3, the full variable domain is KAGVTQTPRYLIKTRGQQVTLSCSPISGHRSVSWYQQTPGQGLQFLFEYFSETQRNKGNFPGRFSGRQFSNSRSEMNVSTLELGDSALYLCASSWTGGEQFFGPGTRLTVL.

V is TRBV20-1 and J is TRBJ1-5; D not certain. The germline V and J ends were trimmed by 0 bases and 4 bases, with 16 bases remaining between them. This CDR3 has 16 residues. Germline V CDR1 and CDR2: DFQATT, SNEGSKA (reference sequence). CDR3 amino acids: CSARDVGKRDNQPQHF. The CDR3 DNA reads as TGCAGTGCTAGAGATGTAGGGAAGAGGGATAATCAGCCCCAGCATTTT.

The V call is TRBV7-9, the J call TRBJ2-7, with 7 bases identical to TRBD2. This CDR3 region has 14 residues. Germline CDR1 SEHNR, CDR2 FQNEAQ (reference sequence). With V trimmed by 6 bases and J by 5 bases, 10 bases remained unmatched. The chain's CDR3 is CASRGGRGMDEQYF. DNA for the CDR3: TGTGCCAGCAGAGGCGGGAGAGGGATGGACGAGCAGTACTTC.

This clonotype was counted only a few times. This chain connects TRBV20-1 to TRBJ2-7, with 7 bases that match TRBD2. Germline CDR1 DFQATT, CDR2 SNEGSKA (reference sequence). The trim removed 0 bases at V and 1 base at J, leaving 9 bases unmatched. The CDR3 consists of 16 residues. CDR3 sequence: CSARDYTGGPSYEQYF. Here the CDR3 DNA reads TGCAGTGCTAGAGATTATACGGGAGGTCCTTCCTACGAGCAGTACTTC.

The chain uses TRBV12-3 or TRBV12-4 and TRBJ2-7; 8 positions agree with TRBD2. This CDR3 region has 13 residues. V lost 2 bases and J lost 6; bases outside the gene matches: 3. CDR3 bases: TGTGCCAGCAGTTTAACGGGACTAGGCGAGCAGTACTTC. Amino acid sequence: CASSLTGLGEQYF.

This clonotype was seen more than once but under ten times. This rearrangement joins TRBV12-3 or TRBV12-4 to TRBJ1-3, with a weak D call TRBD1 (5 bases). The CDR3 consists of 16 residues. The V end was cut by 3 bases, the J end by 2 bases, with 14 bases between. The CDR3 coding sequence is TGTGCCAGCAGTTTCCTGGGGACGGCTCCTGGAAACACCATATATTTT. This sequence encodes CASSFLGTAPGNTIYF.

A few counts support this clonotype. V gene TRBV5-1 combines with J gene TRBJ2-1; either TRBD1 or TRBD2 may supply D (5 bases each). Per the germline V gene, CDR1 is SGHRS and CDR2 is YFSETQ. The CDR3 covers 16 residues. V was shortened by 2 bases and J by 9 bases, with 21 bases between the two germline ends. CDR3 loop: CASSFHRDLPGSEQFF. CDR3 nucleotides: TGCGCCAGCAGCTTCCACCGGGACCTCCCAGGTAGTGAGCAGTTCTTC.

The chain's CDR3 is CASKRNPYYEQYF. As DNA, the CDR3 is TGTGCCAGCAAACGAAACCCATACTACGAGCAGTACTTC. This chain joins TRBV12-3 or TRBV12-4 and TRBJ2-7; D gene ambiguous. The ends were cut back, 7 bases at V and 3 bases at J, with 13 bases in the middle. CDR3 length equals 13 residues.

This rearrangement joins TRBV5-1 to TRBJ2-7; weak D call: TRBD2 (5 bases). This CDR3 has 13 amino acids. V gave up 3 bases and J gave up 3 bases, with 10 bases separating them. Germline V gives CDR1 SGHRS, CDR2 YFSETQ. CDR3 region: CASSSGVYYEQYF. The CDR3 DNA follows: TGCGCCAGCAGCTCCGGGGTTTACTACGAGCAGTACTTC.

V gene TRBV6-2 or TRBV6-3 combines with J gene TRBJ1-1; D is unclear. The ends were cut back, 8 bases at V and 5 bases at J, with 9 bases in the middle. The CDR3 consists of 11 residues. Germline V gene sequence: CDR1 MNHEY, CDR2 SVGEGT. The CDR3 nucleotides are TGTGCCAGCTACGTGGGGACTGAAGCTTTCTTT. Amino acids: CASYVGTEAFF.